The T cell receptor beta chain described here comes from a study of T-cell reconstitution after alpha-beta-depleted transplantation in children. Germline V gene lookup returns CDR1 SQVTM and CDR2 ANQGSEA. This CDR3 is built from 16 residues. V was pared by 4 bases and J by 0 bases, with 8 bases of the junction left unmatched. Molecular barcoding with unique molecular identifiers was used for the TCRbeta library. TCRdb called the PCR reads again in MiXCR, with one record for every CDR3 protein. The sample records under 450,000 distinct CDR3 sequences, more than 10% being singletons. This clonotype was found a few times.

The sequencing used PBMCs, collected from the stem cell graft. This clonotype was sampled from a human donor who donated a stem cell graft to a child with Fanconi anemia. V usage is TRBV29-1 and J usage is TRBJ2-3; 9 nucleotides agree with TRBD2. CDR3 bases: TGCAGCGTTGGTAGCGGGGGTCCTTTCAGCACAGATACGCAGTATTTT. The encoded protein is CSVGSGGPFSTDTQYF.